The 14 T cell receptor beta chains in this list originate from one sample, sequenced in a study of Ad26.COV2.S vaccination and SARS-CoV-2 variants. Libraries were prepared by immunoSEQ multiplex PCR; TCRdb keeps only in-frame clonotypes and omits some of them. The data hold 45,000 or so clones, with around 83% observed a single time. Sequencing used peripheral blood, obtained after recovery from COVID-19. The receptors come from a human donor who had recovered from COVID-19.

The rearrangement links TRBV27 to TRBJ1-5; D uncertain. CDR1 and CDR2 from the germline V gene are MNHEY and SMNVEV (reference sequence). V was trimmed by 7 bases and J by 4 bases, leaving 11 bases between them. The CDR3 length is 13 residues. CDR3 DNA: TGTGCCAGCACCCAGGACGTAAATCAGCCCCAGCATTTT. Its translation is CASTQDVNQPQHF.

The CDR3 coding sequence is TGTGCCAGCAGTTCCCCCGCCGGGGGTGGAGTGTCACCCCTCCACTTT. This sequence encodes CASSSPAGGGVSPLHF. The chain carries TRBV27 and TRBJ1-6; TRBD1 is a possible D gene (5 bases). Trimming took off 4 bases at V and 10 bases at J, with 20 bases between the two ends. Germline V lookup: CDR1 MNHEY, CDR2 SMNVEV (reference sequence). This CDR3 has 16 residues.

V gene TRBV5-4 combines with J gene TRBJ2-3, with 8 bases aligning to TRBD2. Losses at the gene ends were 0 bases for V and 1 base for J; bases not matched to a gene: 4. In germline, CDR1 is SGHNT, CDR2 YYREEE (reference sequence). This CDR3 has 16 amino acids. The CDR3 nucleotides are TGTGCCAGCAGCTTGGCCCAGACTAGCGGCACAGATACGCAGTATTTT. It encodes CASSLAQTSGTDTQYF.

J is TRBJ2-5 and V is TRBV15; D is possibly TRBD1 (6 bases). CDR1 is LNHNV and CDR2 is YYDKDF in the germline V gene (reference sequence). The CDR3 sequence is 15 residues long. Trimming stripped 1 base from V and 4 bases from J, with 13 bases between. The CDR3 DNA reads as TGTGCCACCAGCAGAGGACAGGCGGCACCAGAGACCCAGTACTTC. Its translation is CATSRGQAAPETQYF.

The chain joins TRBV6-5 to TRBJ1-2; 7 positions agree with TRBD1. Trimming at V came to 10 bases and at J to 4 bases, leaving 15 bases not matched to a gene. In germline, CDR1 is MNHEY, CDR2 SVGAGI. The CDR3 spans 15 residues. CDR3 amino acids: CATRPGDRRSYGYTF. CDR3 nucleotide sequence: TGTGCCACCCGTCCGGGGGACAGAAGAAGCTATGGCTACACCTTC.

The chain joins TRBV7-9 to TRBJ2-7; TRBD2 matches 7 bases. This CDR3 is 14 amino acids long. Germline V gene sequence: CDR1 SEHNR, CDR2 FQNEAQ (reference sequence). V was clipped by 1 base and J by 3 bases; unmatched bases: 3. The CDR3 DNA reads TGTGCCAGCAGCTTAGTGGGGGGGGACTACGAGCAGTACGTC. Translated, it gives CASSLVGGDYEQYV.

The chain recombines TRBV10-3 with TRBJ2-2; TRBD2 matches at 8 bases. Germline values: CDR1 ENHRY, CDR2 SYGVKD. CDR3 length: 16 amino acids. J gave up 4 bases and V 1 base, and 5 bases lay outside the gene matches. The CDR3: CAISEFILAGTGELFF. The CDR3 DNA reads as TGTGCCATCAGTGAGTTCATCCTAGCGGGCACCGGGGAGCTGTTTTTT.

The CDR3 spells CASSIVGGLAKNIQYF. In DNA form, the CDR3 reads TGTGCCAGTAGTATAGTAGGGGGACTAGCCAAAAACATTCAGTACTTC. This chain uses TRBV19 with TRBJ2-4; D may correspond to TRBD1 or TRBD2 (6 bases each). CDR1 and CDR2 from the germline V gene are LNHDA and SQIVND (reference sequence). The CDR3 has 16 amino acids. V shed 1 base and J shed 0 bases, with 10 bases lying between them.

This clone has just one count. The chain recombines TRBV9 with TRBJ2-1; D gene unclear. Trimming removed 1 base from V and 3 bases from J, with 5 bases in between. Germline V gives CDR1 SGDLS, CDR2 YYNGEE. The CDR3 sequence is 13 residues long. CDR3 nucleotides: TGTGCCAGCAGCGTAAGCCACTACAATGAGCAGTTCTTC. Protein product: CASSVSHYNEQFF.

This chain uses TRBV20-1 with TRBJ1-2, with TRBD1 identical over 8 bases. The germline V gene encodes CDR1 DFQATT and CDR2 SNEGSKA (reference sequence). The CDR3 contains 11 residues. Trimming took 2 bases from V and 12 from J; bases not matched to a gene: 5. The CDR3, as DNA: TGCAGTGCTAGATTGGACAGGGAGAACACCTTC. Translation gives CSARLDRENTF.

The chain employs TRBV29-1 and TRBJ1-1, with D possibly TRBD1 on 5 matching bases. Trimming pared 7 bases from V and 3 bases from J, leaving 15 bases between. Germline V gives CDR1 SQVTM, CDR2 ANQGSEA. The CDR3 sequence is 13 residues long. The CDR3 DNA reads TGCAGCGCCTCCGGGACCCCCGACACTGAAGCTTTCTTT. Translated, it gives CSASGTPDTEAFF.

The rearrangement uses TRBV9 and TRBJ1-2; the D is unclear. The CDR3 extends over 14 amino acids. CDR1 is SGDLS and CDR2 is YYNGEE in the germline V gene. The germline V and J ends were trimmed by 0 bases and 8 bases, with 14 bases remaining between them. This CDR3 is CASSVGPKASGYTF. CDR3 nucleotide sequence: TGTGCCAGCAGCGTAGGGCCGAAGGCTAGCGGCTACACCTTC.

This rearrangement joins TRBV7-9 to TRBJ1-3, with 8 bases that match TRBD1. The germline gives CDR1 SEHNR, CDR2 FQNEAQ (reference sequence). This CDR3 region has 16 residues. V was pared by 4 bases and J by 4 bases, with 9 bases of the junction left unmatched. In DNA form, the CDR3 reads TGTGCCAGCAGCTCTGGACAGGGAGTTATCGGAAACACCATATATTTT. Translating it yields CASSSGQGVIGNTIYF. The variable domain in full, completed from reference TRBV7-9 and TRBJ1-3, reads DTGVSQNPRHKITKRGQNVTFRCDPISEHNRLYWYRQTLGQGPEFLTYFQNEAQLEKSRLLSDRFSAERPKGSFSTLEIQRTEQGDSAMYLCASSSGQGVIGNTIYFGEGSWLTVV.

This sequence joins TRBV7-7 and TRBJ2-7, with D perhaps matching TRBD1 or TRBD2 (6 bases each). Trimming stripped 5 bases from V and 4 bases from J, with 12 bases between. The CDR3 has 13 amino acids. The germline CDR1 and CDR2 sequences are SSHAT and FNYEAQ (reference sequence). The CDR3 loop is CASSQRGEYEQYF. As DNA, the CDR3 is TGTGCCAGCAGCCAGAGGGGGGAGTACGAGCAGTACTTC.